The 21 T cell receptor beta chains listed next were all sequenced from one sample in a study of cytomegalovirus exposure and HLA in healthy donors. Amplification used 60 Vbeta primers and 13 Jbeta primers. Profiled with immunoSEQ multiplex PCR; TCRdb holds only in-frame clones, not every one. The sample shows 75,000 to 90,000 clones, around 85% of them seen only once. Sequencing used PBMCs. Source of these receptors: a man aged 40-49 years in good health and CMV-seropositive.

The rearrangement joins TRBV27 to TRBJ1-2; no clear D. CDR3 length: 14 amino acids. Between the trimmed V and J ends, which lost 0 bases and 4 bases, there was a span of 9 bases. Germline assignment: CDR1 MNHEY and CDR2 SMNVEV (reference sequence). The CDR3 DNA follows: TGTGCCAGCAGTTTATCGCCCAGACTCTATGGCTACACCTTC. Translating gives CASSLSPRLYGYTF.

The chain joins TRBV19 to TRBJ1-1; 7 bases line up with TRBD1. Germline-derived CDR1 and CDR2 are LNHDA and SQIVND (reference sequence). V dropped 1 base and J dropped 1; count of bases not matched to a gene: 3. This CDR3 has 15 amino acids. The CDR3 loop reads CASSIGGTANTEAFF. For the CDR3, the DNA is TGTGCCAGTAGTATAGGAGGGACAGCGAACACTGAAGCTTTCTTT.

The table lists this clone with a count of one. This chain uses TRBV18 with TRBJ1-6, with TRBD1 identical over 7 bases. The J segment lost 6 bases and the V segment lost 8 bases, leaving 7 bases of the junction unmatched. The V gene's germline CDR1 is KGHSH and CDR2 LQKENI. This CDR3 has 14 amino acids. CDR3 in amino acids: CASAQNRGNSPLHF. As DNA, the CDR3 is TGTGCCAGCGCACAGAACAGGGGTAATTCACCCCTCCACTTT.

The rearrangement uses TRBV7-6 and TRBJ2-3, with D tentatively TRBD2 (5 bases). Trimming took 4 bases from V and 6 from J, leaving 11 bases between them. The length of the CDR3 is 13 residues. Germline V gene sequence: CDR1 SGHVS, CDR2 FNYEAQ. CDR3 loop: CASSYGVGDTQYF. The CDR3 DNA is TGTGCCAGCAGCTACGGGGTAGGCGATACGCAGTATTTT.

The chain carries TRBV6-5 and TRBJ2-2; 7 bases agree with TRBD2. The germline V gene encodes CDR1 MNHEY and CDR2 SVGAGI. Trimming at V came to 6 bases and at J to 5 bases, leaving 6 bases not matched to a gene. The CDR3 contains 14 residues. The CDR3 region is CASRRAGSTGELFF. CDR3 DNA sequence: TGTGCCAGCAGAAGAGCGGGGTCTACCGGGGAGCTGTTTTTT.

This clone was found a few times. The rearrangement uses TRBV23-1 and TRBJ2-4; D ambiguous. TRBV23-1 is designated an ORF whose function remains uncertain. The CDR3 length is 13 residues. V was trimmed by 4 bases and J by 0 bases, leaving 4 bases between them. This chain's CDR3 is CASSLLAKNIQYF. The CDR3 region has the DNA TGCGCCAGCAGTCTCCTAGCCAAAAACATTCAGTACTTC.

This clone appeared a single time. The rearrangement uses TRBV10-3 and TRBJ2-5, with 11 positions matching TRBD2. The CDR3 length is 15 residues. V gave up 6 bases and J gave up 2 bases; unmatched junction bases: 5. Germline CDR1 ENHRY, CDR2 SYGVKD. The CDR3 nucleotides read TGTGCCATCAGCTACTTAGCGGGAGGGCAAGAGACCCAGTACTTC. It codes for CAISYLAGGQETQYF.

The V call is TRBV10-1, the J call TRBJ2-7, with a weak D call TRBD2 (5 bases). Germline CDR1 WNHNN, CDR2 SYGVQD (reference sequence). The CDR3 is made up of 14 amino acids. V was pared by 2 bases and J by 0 bases, with 8 bases between. CDR3 nucleotides: TGCGCCAGCAGTGAGGGACTGGGCTCCTACGAGCAGTACTTC. Protein: CASSEGLGSYEQYF.

The chain employs TRBV25-1 and TRBJ1-1, with 7 bases identical to TRBD1. V lost 4 bases to trimming and J lost 6 bases; unmatched junction nucleotides: 8. This CDR3 spans 14 amino acids. CDR1 is MGHDK and CDR2 is SYGVNS in the germline V gene. CDR3: CASSVEGARSEAFF. The CDR3 coding sequence is TGTGCCAGCAGTGTTGAGGGGGCAAGGTCTGAAGCTTTCTTT.

The chain links TRBV2 to TRBJ1-2; no definite D call. The CDR3 runs to 12 residues. CDR1 and CDR2 from the germline V gene are SNHLY and FYNNEI. Trimming took off 2 bases at V and 5 bases at J, with 6 bases between the two ends. The CDR3 reads CASSERQYGYTF. CDR3 in DNA: TGTGCCAGCAGTGAACGTCAGTATGGCTACACCTTC.

The rearrangement joins TRBV2 to TRBJ1-1; tentatively, D is TRBD1 (5 bases). Per germline, CDR1 SNHLY and CDR2 FYNNEI. V lost 7 bases, J lost 4 bases, and 13 bases lay in between. The CDR3 extends over 13 amino acids. As DNA, the CDR3 is TGTGCCAGCATCGATCCCGGGGGCACTGAAGCTTTCTTT. It is translated as CASIDPGGTEAFF.

This clone appeared once. The chain has TRBV12-5 and TRBJ1-4, with D maybe TRBD1 (5 bases). V was cut by 3 bases and J by 7 bases, with 15 bases left in between. CDR1 is LGHNT, CDR2 FRNRAP, per germline. The CDR3 covers 15 residues. This chain's CDR3 is CASGFGSGVSEKLFF. As DNA, the CDR3 is TGTGCTAGTGGTTTCGGGTCGGGGGTTTCTGAAAAACTGTTTTTT.

The CDR3 here is CASSSPGQGASSSYNSPLHF. The DNA for the CDR3 is TGTGCCAGCAGTTCCCCGGGACAGGGGGCCTCGAGCTCCTATAATTCACCCCTCCACTTT. The chain carries TRBV2 and TRBJ1-6; 12 bases align to TRBD1. Germline trimming cut 5 bases from V and 0 bases from J; bases unmatched to any gene: 11. Germline V lookup: CDR1 SNHLY, CDR2 FYNNEI. This CDR3 contains 20 residues.

The chain links TRBV7-2 to TRBJ2-5; 11 nucleotides agree with TRBD2. Judging by the DNA end, TRBJ2-7 fits better; the J call may be wrong. Per the germline V gene, CDR1 is SGHTA and CDR2 is FQGNSA. The CDR3 consists of 15 residues. CDR3: CASSPGGTSGNEQYF. The DNA for the CDR3 is TGTGCCAGCAGCCCGGGGGGGACTAGCGGCAACGAGCAGTACTTC.

The gene calls are TRBV5-4 and TRBJ2-1; 11 nucleotides agree with TRBD2. This CDR3 has 17 amino acids. The V gene's germline CDR1 is SGHNT and CDR2 YYREEE (reference sequence). Losses at the gene ends were 2 bases for V and 7 bases for J; bases not matched to a gene: 11. The CDR3 loop is CASSFAAFSGGVNEQFF. In nucleotides, the CDR3 is TGTGCCAGCAGCTTCGCGGCCTTTAGCGGGGGGGTGAATGAGCAGTTCTTC.

The DNA of the CDR3 is TGTGCCAGCAGTCAACTGGGACAGGCCAGAGAGACCCAGTACTTC. Translation: CASSQLGQARETQYF. The chain recombines TRBV2 with TRBJ2-5; 8 bases are a match to TRBD1. The length of the CDR3 is 15 residues. Per the germline V gene, CDR1 is SNHLY and CDR2 is FYNNEI. J gave up 4 bases and V 5 bases, and 9 bases lay outside the gene matches.

The rearrangement uses TRBV6-4 and TRBJ2-7; TRBD2 agrees at 8 bases. Unmatched junction bases numbered 8, after V lost 2 bases and J lost 5 bases. Germline V gene data show CDR1 as MRHNA and CDR2 as SNTAGT. This CDR3 spans 15 amino acids. The CDR3: CASSDDKRESHEQYF. The CDR3 nucleotides read TGTGCCAGCAGTGACGATAAGCGGGAGTCCCACGAGCAGTACTTC.

The chain joins TRBV6-6 to TRBJ2-7; tentatively, D is TRBD1 (6 bases). The germline CDR1 and CDR2 sequences are MNHNY and SVGAGI (reference sequence). CDR3 length: 12 amino acids. V was shortened by 5 bases and J by 3 bases, with 8 bases between the two germline ends. The CDR3 region has the DNA TGTGCCAGCAGTAAACAGGGCTACGAGCAGTACTTC. Amino acids: CASSKQGYEQYF.

The chain recombines TRBV19 with TRBJ1-5; TRBD1 matches 8 bases. The CDR3 runs to 16 residues. After removal of 5 bases from V and 2 bases from J, the junction contained 8 bases not matched to a gene. Germline V gene sequence: CDR1 LNHDA, CDR2 SQIVND (reference sequence). CDR3 in DNA: TGTGCCAGTAGTCCTCCGACAGGGGTTGGCAATCAGCCCCAGCATTTT. Its protein product is CASSPPTGVGNQPQHF.

The gene calls are TRBV27 and TRBJ2-3, with 7 nucleotides matching TRBD1. CDR1 is MNHEY, CDR2 SMNVEV, per germline (reference sequence). The CDR3 is 15 amino acids. Trimming cost V 3 bases and J 4 bases; bases outside gene matches: 7. The CDR3 spells CASSFQGEKSDTQYF. CDR3 nucleotide sequence: TGTGCCAGCAGTTTCCAGGGGGAAAAGTCAGATACGCAGTATTTT.

This clone was counted once. The chain links TRBV7-8 to TRBJ2-7; 10 bases align to TRBD1. This CDR3 has 15 residues. Germline V gene sequence: CDR1 SGHVS, CDR2 FQNEAQ. Germline trimming cut 1 base from V and 2 bases from J; bases unmatched to any gene: 2. The chain's CDR3 is CASSLVGQGAYEQYF. CDR3 DNA sequence: TGTGCCAGCAGCTTAGTTGGACAGGGGGCCTACGAGCAGTACTTC.